The rows below give T cell receptor beta chains drawn from one sample of a study of blood T cell repertoires in COVID-19. Profiling relied on immunoSEQ multiplex PCR, and the TCRdb table lists in-frame clones only, not all of them. The repertoire holds around 91,000 clones, 85% seen once, with roughly 40% in the top ten. Sequencing used peripheral blood. The source of these receptors is a man older than 75 with acute or convalescent COVID-19. Each CDR3 is given with its conserved first and last residue. D genes are given only for firm matches. Some rows mark clone size as missing; the rest say once, few, many or name a class of expanded clone.

TRBV29-1	-	TRBJ1-4	TRBD1	CSVELGTGVNEKLFF	TGCAGCGTTGAATTAGGGACAGGAGTTAATGAAAAACTGTTTTTT
TRBV28	-	TRBJ1-1	TRBD1	CASSLRQGTNTEAFF	TGTGCCAGCAGTCTCAGACAGGGGACGAACACTGAAGCTTTCTTT
TRBV19	-	TRBJ2-3	-	CATSSTTSTDTQYF	TGTGCCACAAGTAGCACTACTAGCACAGATACGCAGTATTTT
TRBV6-5	once	TRBJ1-6	-	CASSYDEGWNSPLHF	TGTGCCAGCAGTTACGATGAGGGATGGAATTCACCCCTCCACTTT
TRBV30	-	TRBJ1-5	TRBD1	CAWSVGTGKGQPQHF	TGTGCCTGGAGTGTGGGGACAGGGAAGGGTCAGCCCCAGCATTTT
TRBV6-6	-	TRBJ1-1	TRBD1	CASRQNRGTMNTEAFF	TGTGCCAGCAGACAAAACAGGGGGACGATGAACACTGAAGCTTTCTTT
TRBV28	-	TRBJ1-5	TRBD1	CASRGTGSSHQPQHF	TGTGCCAGCAGGGGGACAGGGTCATCACATCAGCCCCAGCATTTT
TRBV7-6	once	TRBJ2-3	-	CASSLGVGQGSTDTQYF	TGTGCCAGCAGCTTAGGTGTGGGGCAGGGGAGCACAGATACGCAGTATTTT
TRBV19	-	TRBJ2-3	-	CASNRILNTDTQYF	TGTGCCAGCAACAGGATTCTAAACACAGATACGCAGTATTTT
TRBV9	-	TRBJ2-7	-	CASSVAREEQYF	TGTGCCAGCAGCGTAGCGCGAGAAGAGCAGTACTTC
TRBV5-1	-	TRBJ1-5	-	CASSLEGSNQPQHF	TGCGCCAGCAGCCTAGAAGGTAGCAATCAGCCCCAGCATTTT
TRBV4-1	-	TRBJ1-4	TRBD1	CASSQSGQGFEKLFF	TGCGCCAGCAGCCAATCGGGACAGGGTTTTGAAAAACTGTTTTTT
TRBV15	-	TRBJ1-3	-	CATSRDHSGSGNTIYF	TGTGCCACCAGCAGAGATCATAGCGGCTCTGGAAACACCATATATTTT
TRBV5-1	-	TRBJ1-3	TRBD1	CASSLAYPGQGHTIYF	TGCGCCAGCAGCTTGGCTTATCCGGGACAGGGGCACACCATATATTTT
TRBV5-1	-	TRBJ2-2	-	CASSPFGGTGELFF	TGCGCCAGCAGCCCATTCGGAGGAACCGGGGAGCTGTTTTTT
TRBV18	few	TRBJ1-1	-	CASSPYLNTEAFF	TGTGCCAGCTCACCATATCTGAACACTGAAGCTTTCTTT
TRBV9	-	TRBJ2-1	-	CASSVRNNEQFF	TGTGCCAGCAGCGTCAGAAACAATGAGCAGTTCTTC
TRBV6-1	-	TRBJ2-4	-	CASSEAETGYEAKNIQYF	TGTGCCAGCAGTGAAGCGGAGACGGGATATGAAGCCAAAAACATTCAGTACTTC
TRBV11-2	-	TRBJ2-1	TRBD1	CASSLGTGARNEQFF	TGTGCCAGCAGCCTTGGGACAGGGGCGAGGAATGAGCAGTTCTTC